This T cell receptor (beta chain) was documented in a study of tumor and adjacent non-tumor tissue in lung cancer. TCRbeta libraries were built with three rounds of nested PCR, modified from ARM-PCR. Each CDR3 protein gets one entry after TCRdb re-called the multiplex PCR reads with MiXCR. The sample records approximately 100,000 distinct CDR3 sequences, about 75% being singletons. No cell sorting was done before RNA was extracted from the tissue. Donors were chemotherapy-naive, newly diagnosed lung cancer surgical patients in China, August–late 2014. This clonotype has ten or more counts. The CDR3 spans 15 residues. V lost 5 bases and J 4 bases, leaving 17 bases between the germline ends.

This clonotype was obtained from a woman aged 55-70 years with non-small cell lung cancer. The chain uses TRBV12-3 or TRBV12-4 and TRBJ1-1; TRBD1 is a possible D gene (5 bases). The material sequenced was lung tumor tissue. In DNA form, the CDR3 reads TGTGCCAGCAGTCCCTTTCAGGGTGGTGGCACTGAAGCTTTCTTT. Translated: CASSPFQGGGTEAFF.